The rows below give T cell receptor beta chains drawn from one sample of a study of Graves' ophthalmopathy and Graves' hyperthyroidism. TCRdb re-called the multiplex PCR reads through MiXCR, storing one row per CDR3 protein. The table has over a million distinct CDR3 sequences, about 38% seen once. The sample consisted of peripheral blood or thyroid tissue (not recorded which). The receptors stem from an adult man with Graves' hyperthyroidism. Each CDR3 is given with its conserved first and last residue. D genes are given only for firm matches.

v_gene,d_gene,CDR3aa
TRBV10-1,-,CASSDLVQASYEQYF
TRBV12-3/TRBV12-4,TRBD1,CASTDSTGSYYGYTF
TRBV2,TRBD2,CASSYTGGGPNTGELFF
TRBV20-1,TRBD2,CSARDGLAGGLIHEQYF
TRBV2,-,CAGSEGQDSGELFF
TRBV25-1,TRBD1,CASSVQGGDTNYGYTF
TRBV3-1,-,CASSPLPWGRQNTEAFF
TRBV29-1,-,CSGVQVSYGYTF
TRBV5-1,TRBD1,CASSVTGTGSNSPLHF
TRBV7-6,-,CASSSEPGTPTGGTQYF
TRBV2,TRBD1,CASSVGQGDYGYTF
TRBV19,-,CASSWGLDSEAFF